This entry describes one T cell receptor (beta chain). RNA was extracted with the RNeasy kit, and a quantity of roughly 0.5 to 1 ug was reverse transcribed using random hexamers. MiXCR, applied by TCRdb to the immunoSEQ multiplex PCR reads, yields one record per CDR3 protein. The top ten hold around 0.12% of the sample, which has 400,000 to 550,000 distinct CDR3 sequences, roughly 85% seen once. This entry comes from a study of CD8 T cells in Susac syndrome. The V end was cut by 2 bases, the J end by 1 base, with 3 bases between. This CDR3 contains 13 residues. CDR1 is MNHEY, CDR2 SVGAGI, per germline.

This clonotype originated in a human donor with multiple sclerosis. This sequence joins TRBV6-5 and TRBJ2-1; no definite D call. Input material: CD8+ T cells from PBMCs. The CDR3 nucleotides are TGTGCCAGCAGTTACCGATCCTACAATGAGCAGTTCTTC. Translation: CASSYRSYNEQFF.